The clone carrying this T cell receptor beta chain was detected only a few times. The antigen remains undetermined. Mouse names are used for the genes. Read coverage stops 1 residue before the CDR3 terminus; the germline J gene supplies the remainder. The sample comes from a study of tissue T cells after allogeneic stem cell transplantation. Documented time point: mouse harvest day 7 after allogeneic transplant. The graft held 10^6 splenic CD5+ T cells and 10^7 T-cell-depleted bone marrow cells. Using immunoSEQ multiplex PCR, the repertoire was profiled, and TCRdb retains in-frame clones only, with some absent. The data show several thousand clones, with approximately 52% seen just once and 10% to 15% held by the top ten. The V gene's germline CDR1 is SGHDT and CDR2 FRDEAV. Trimming took 5 bases from V and 5 from J; bases not matched to a gene: 4. This CDR3 has 13 amino acids. Overall study findings and caveats: TCR repertoires tracked anatomic similarity, regardless of disease or transplant status. Limitations included a small, clinically heterogeneous cohort and limited sampling depth.

This clonotype originated in a female BALB/c mouse given C57BL/6 T cells with graft-versus-host disease after an allogeneic hematopoietic cell transplant. The gene calls are TRBV14 and TRBJ2-7; 10 nucleotides align to TRBD1. Sequenced sample: lymph node tissue. CDR3 DNA (partial): TGTGCCAGCAGAGGGACAGGGGAAGATGAACAGTAC. This sequence encodes CASRGTGEDEQY. The full CDR3 sequence reads CASRGTGEDEQYF.